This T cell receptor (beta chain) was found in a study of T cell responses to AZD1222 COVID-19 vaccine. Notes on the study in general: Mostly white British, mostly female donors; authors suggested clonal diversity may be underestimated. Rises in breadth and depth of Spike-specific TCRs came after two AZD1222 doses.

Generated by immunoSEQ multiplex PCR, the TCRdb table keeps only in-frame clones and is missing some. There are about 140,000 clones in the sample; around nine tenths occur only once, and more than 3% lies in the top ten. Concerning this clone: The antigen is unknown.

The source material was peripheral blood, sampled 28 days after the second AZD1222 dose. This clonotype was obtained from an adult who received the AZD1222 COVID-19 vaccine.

CDR3 DNA: TGTGCCAGTAGGAGTCCTTTCTACAATGAGCAGTTCTTC. As protein: CASRSPFYNEQFF. This rearrangement joins TRBV19 to TRBJ2-1; D remains unclear. The CDR3 spans 13 residues. V lost 6 bases and J lost 3, with 9 bases in between. Germline loops: CDR1 LNHDA, CDR2 SQIVND (reference sequence). The complete variable domain, with remaining parts taken from reference TRBV19 and TRBJ2-1, reads DGGITQSPKYLFRKEGQNVTLSCEQNLNHDAMYWYRQDPGQGLRLIYYSQIVNDFQKGDIAEGYSVSREKKESFPLTVTSAQKNPTAFYLCASRSPFYNEQFFGPGTRLTVL.